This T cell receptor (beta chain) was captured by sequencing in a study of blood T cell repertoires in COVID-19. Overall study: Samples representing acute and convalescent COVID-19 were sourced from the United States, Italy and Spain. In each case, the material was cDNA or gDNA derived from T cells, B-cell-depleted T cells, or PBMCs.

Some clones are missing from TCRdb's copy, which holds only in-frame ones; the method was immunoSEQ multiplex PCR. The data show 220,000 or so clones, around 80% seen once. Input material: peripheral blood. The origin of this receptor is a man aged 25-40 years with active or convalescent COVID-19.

CDR3 coding DNA: TGTGCCAGCAGCCTCGAGAGGGGGTCCTACAATGAGCAGTTCTTC. Translated, it gives CASSLERGSYNEQFF. This rearrangement joins TRBV9 to TRBJ2-1; possibly TRBD1 for D (6 bases). Germline CDR1 SGDLS, CDR2 YYNGEE. This CDR3 region has 15 residues. The V gene lost 4 bases and the J gene lost 1 base, with 12 bases spanning the gap.